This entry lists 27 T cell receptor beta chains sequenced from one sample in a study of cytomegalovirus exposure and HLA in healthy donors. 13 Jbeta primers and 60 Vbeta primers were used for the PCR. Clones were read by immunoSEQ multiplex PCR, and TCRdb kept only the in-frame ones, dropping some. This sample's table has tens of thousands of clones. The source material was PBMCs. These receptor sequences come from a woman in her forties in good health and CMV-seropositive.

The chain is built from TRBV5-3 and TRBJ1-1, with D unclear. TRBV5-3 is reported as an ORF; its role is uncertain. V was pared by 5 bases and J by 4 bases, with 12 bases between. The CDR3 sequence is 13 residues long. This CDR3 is CARRPPEATEAFF. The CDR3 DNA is TGTGCCAGAAGGCCGCCGGAGGCCACTGAAGCTTTCTTT.

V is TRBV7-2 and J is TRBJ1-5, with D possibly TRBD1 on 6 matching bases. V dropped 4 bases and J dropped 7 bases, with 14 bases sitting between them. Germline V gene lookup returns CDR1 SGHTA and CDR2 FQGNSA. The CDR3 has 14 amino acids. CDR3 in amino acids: CASSSHRETQPQHF. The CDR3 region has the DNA TGTGCCAGCAGCTCCCACAGGGAAACGCAGCCCCAGCATTTT.

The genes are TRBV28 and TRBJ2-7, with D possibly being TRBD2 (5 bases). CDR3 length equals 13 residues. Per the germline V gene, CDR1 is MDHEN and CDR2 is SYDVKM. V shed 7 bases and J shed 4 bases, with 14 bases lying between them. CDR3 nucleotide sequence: TGTGCCAGCATTCTATCCGGGAAATACGAGCAGTACTTC. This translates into CASILSGKYEQYF.

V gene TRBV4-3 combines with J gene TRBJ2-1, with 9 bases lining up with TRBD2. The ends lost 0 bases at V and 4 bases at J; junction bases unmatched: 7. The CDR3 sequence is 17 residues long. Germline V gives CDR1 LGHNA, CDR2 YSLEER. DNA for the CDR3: TGCGCCAGCAGCCAAGATTTTGCTAGCGGGGAGTACAATGAGCAGTTCTTC. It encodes CASSQDFASGEYNEQFF.

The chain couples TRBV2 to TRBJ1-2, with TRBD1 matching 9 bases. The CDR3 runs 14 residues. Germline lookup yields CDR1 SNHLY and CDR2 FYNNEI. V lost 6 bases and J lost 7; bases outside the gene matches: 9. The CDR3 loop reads CASSTGGAKRGYTF. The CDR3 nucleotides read TGTGCCAGCAGCACAGGGGGCGCAAAGCGTGGCTACACCTTC.

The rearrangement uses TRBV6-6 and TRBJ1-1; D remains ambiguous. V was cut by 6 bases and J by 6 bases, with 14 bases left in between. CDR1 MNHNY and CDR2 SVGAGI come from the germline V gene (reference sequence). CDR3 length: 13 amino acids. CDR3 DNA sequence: TGTGCCAGCAGCCCCTCGGGAAGGGCTGAAGCTTTCTTT. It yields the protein CASSPSGRAEAFF.

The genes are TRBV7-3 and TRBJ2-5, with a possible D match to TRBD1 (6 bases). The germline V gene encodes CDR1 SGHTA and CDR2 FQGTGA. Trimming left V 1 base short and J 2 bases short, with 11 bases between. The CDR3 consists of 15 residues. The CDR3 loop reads CASSLMRGGQETQYF. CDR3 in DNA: TGTGCCAGCAGCTTAATGAGAGGGGGACAAGAGACCCAGTACTTC.

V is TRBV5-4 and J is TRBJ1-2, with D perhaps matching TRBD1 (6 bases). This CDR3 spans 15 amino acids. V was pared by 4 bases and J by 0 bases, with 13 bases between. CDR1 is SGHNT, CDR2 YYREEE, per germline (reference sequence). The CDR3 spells CASSIETGSNYGYTF. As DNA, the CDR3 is TGTGCCAGCAGCATTGAGACAGGTTCTAACTATGGCTACACCTTC.

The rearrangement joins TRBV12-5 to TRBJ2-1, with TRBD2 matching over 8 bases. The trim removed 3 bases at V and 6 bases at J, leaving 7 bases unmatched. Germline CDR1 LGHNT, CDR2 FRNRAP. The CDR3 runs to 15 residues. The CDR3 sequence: CASGFGGGRINEQFF. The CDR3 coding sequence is TGTGCTAGTGGTTTTGGCGGCGGGAGGATCAATGAGCAGTTCTTC.

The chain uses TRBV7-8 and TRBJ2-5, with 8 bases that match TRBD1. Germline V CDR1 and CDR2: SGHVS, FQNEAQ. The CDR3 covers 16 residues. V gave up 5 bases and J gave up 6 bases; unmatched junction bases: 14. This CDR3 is CASSRPNGQGIQTQYF. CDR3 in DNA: TGTGCCAGCAGCCGCCCCAACGGACAGGGAATACAGACCCAGTACTTC.

CDR3 nucleotides: TGCGCCAGCAGCGAGGCGGGGGCCTCTGTCTACGAGCAGTACTTC. Translating it yields CASSEAGASVYEQYF. This chain links TRBV5-1 with TRBJ2-7; D might be TRBD2 (7 bases). CDR1 and CDR2 (germline): SGHRS, YFSETQ. Deletions cut 4 bases from V and 3 bases from J, with 17 bases between. This CDR3 region has 15 residues. Full variable domain (remainder filled in from reference TRBV5-1 and TRBJ2-7): KAGVTQTPRYLIKTRGQQVTLSCSPISGHRSVSWYQQTPGQGLQFLFEYFSETQRNKGNFPGRFSGRQFSNSRSEMNVSTLELGDSALYLCASSEAGASVYEQYFGPGTRLTVT.

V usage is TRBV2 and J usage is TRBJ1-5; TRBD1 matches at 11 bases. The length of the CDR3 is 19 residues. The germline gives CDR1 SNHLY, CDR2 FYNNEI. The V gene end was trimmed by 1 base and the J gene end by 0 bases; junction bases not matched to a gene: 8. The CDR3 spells CASSEGGTGGPFSNQPQHF. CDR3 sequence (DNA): TGTGCCAGCAGTGAAGGGGGGACAGGGGGGCCGTTTAGCAATCAGCCCCAGCATTTT.

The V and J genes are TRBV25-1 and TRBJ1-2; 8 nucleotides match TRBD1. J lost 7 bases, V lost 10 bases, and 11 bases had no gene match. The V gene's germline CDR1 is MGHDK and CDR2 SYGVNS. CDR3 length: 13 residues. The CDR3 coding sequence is TGTGCCACCCTGGACAGGGTGGGTTTTGGCTACACCTTC. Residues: CATLDRVGFGYTF.

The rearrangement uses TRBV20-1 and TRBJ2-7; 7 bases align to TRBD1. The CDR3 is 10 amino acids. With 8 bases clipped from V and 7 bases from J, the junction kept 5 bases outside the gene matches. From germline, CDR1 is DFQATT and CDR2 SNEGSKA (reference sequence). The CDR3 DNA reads TGCAGTCCCTGGGACAGAGAGCAGTACTTC. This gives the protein CSPWDREQYF.

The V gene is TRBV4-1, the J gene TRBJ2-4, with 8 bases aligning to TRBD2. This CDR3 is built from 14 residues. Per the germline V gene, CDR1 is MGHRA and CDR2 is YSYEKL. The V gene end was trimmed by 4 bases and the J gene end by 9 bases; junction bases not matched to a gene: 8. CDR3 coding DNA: TGCGCCAGCAGCCCGGGACTAGGGGACCTCATTCAGTACTTC. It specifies CASSPGLGDLIQYF.

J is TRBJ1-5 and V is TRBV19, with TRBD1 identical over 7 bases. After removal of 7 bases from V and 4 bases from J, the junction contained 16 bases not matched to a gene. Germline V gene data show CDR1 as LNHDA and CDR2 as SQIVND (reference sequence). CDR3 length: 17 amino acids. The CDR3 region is CASIGSADRDVNQPQHF. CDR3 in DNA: TGTGCCAGTATCGGATCAGCAGACAGGGATGTTAATCAGCCCCAGCATTTT. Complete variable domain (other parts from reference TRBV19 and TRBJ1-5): DGGITQSPKYLFRKEGQNVTLSCEQNLNHDAMYWYRQDPGQGLRLIYYSQIVNDFQKGDIAEGYSVSREKKESFPLTVTSAQKNPTAFYLCASIGSADRDVNQPQHFGDGTRLSIL.

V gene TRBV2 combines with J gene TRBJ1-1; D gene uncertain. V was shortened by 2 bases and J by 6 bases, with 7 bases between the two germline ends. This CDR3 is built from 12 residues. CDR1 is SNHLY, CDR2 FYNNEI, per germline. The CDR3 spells CASSEWQAEAFF. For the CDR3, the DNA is TGTGCCAGCAGTGAATGGCAGGCTGAAGCTTTCTTT.

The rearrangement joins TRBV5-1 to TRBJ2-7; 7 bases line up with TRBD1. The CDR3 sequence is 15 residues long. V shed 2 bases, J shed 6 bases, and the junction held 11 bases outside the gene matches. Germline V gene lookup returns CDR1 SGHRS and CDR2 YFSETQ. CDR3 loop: CASSFTGTVPREQYF. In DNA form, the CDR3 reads TGCGCCAGCAGCTTTACCGGGACAGTCCCTCGCGAGCAGTACTTC.

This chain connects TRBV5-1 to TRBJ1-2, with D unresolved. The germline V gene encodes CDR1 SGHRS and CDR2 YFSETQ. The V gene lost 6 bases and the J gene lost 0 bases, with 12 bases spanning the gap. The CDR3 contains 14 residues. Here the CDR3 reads CASKEAVTNYGYTF. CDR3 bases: TGCGCCAGCAAGGAGGCAGTCACTAACTATGGCTACACCTTC.

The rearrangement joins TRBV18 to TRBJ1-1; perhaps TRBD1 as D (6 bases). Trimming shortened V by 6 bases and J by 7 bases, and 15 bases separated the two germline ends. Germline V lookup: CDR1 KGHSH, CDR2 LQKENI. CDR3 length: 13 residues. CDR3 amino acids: CASSSRDKIEAFF. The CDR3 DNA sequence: TGTGCCAGCTCGTCCCGGGACAAAATTGAAGCTTTCTTT.

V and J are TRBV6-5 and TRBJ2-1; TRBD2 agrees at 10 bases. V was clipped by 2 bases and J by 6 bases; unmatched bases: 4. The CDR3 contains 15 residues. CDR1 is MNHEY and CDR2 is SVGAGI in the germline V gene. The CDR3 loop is CASSYQLAGSNEQFF. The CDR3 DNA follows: TGTGCCAGCAGTTACCAACTAGCGGGATCCAATGAGCAGTTCTTC.

The CDR3 region is CASRPGQGARGYTF. The CDR3 DNA follows: TGTGCCAGCAGGCCCGGACAGGGGGCACGTGGCTACACCTTC. This chain joins TRBV6-5 and TRBJ1-2; 11 bases agree with TRBD1. Unmatched junction bases numbered 7, after V lost 6 bases and J lost 7 bases. Germline-derived CDR1 and CDR2 are MNHEY and SVGAGI. This CDR3 has 14 residues.

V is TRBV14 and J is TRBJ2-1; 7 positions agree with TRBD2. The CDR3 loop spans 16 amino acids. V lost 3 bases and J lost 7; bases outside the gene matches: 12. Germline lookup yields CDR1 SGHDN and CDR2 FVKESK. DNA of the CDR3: TGTGCCAGCAGCCACGAACTAGCGCGGTTACAAAATGAGCAGTTCTTC. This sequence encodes CASSHELARLQNEQFF. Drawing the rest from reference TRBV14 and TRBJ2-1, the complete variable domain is EAGVTQFPSHSVIEKGQTVTLRCDPISGHDNLYWYRRVMGKEIKFLLHFVKESKQDESGMPNNRFLAERTGGTYSTLKVQPAELEDSGVYFCASSHELARLQNEQFFGPGTRLTVL.

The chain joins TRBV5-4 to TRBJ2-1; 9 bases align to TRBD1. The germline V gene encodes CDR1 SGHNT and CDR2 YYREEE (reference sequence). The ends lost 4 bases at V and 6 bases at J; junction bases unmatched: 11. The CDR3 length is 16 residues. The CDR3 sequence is CASSQGGTGSANEQFF. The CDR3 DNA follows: TGTGCCAGCAGCCAGGGGGGGACAGGGTCGGCCAATGAGCAGTTCTTC.

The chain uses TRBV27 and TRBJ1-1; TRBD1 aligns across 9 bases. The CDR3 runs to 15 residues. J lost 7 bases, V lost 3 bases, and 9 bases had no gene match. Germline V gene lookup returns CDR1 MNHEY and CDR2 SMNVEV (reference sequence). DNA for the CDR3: TGTGCCAGCAGTTTCCGGACAGGGGCCGGTGATGAAGCTTTCTTT. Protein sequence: CASSFRTGAGDEAFF.

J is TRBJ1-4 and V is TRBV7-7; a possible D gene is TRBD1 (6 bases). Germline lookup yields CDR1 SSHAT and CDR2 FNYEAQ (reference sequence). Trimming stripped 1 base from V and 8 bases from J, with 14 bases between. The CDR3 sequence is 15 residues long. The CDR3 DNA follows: TGTGCCAGCAGCTTAGGGGGGCAGGGTCGAGAAAAACTGTTTTTT. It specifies CASSLGGQGREKLFF.

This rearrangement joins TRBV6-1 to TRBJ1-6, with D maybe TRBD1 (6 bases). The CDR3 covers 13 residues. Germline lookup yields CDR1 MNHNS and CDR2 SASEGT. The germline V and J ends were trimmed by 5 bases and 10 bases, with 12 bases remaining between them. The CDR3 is CASSPGVGSPLHF. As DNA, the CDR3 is TGTGCCAGCAGTCCAGGGGTTGGCTCACCCCTCCACTTT.